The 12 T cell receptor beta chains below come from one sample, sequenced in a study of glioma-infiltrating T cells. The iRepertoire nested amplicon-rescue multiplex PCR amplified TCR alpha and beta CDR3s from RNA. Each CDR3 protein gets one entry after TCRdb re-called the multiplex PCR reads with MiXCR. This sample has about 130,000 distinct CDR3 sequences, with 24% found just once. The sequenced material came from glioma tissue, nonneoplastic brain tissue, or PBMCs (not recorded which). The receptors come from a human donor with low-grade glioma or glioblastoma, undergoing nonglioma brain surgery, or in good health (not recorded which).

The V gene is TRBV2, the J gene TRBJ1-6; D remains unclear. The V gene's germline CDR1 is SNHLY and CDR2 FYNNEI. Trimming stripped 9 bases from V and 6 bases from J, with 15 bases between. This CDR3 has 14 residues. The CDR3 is CASSRSSINSPLHF. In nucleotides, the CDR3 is TGTGCCAGTAGCAGGAGTTCGATTAATTCACCCCTCCACTTT. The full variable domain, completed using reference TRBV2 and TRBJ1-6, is EPEVTQTPSHQVTQMGQEVILRCVPISNHLYFYWYRQILGQKVEFLVSFYNNEISEKSEIFDDQFSVERPDGSNFTLKIRSTKLEDSAMYFCASSRSSINSPLHFGNGTRLTVT.

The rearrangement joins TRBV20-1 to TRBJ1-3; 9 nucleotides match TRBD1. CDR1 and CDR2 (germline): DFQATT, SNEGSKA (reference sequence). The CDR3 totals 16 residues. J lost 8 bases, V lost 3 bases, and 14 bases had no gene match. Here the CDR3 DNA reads TGCAGTGCTAGTCCCCACAGGGGGCGTAGAGGAGACACCATATATTTT. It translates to CSASPHRGRRGDTIYF.

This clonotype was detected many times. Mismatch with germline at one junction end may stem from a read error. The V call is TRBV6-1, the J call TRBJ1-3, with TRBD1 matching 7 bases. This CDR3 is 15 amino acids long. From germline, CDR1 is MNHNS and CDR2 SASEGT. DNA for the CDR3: TGTGCCAGCAGCAATGAGGACAGGTCTGAAAACACCATATATTTT. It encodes CASSNEDRSENTIYF.

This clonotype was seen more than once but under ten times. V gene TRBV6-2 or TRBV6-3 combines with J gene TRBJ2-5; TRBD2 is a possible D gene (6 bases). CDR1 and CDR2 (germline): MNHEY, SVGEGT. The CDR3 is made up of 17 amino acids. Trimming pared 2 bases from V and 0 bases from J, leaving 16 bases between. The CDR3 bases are TGTGCCAGCAGTTACCTTGGGACTCGAAAGTACCAAGAGACCCAGTACTTC. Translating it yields CASSYLGTRKYQETQYF.

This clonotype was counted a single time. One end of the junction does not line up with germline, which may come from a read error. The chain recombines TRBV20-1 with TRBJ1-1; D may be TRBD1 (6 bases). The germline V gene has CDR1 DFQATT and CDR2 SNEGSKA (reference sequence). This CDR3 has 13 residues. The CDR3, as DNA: TGCAGTGCTAGCGAGGGGGTGGACACTGAAGCCCTCTTT. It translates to CSASEGVDTEALF.

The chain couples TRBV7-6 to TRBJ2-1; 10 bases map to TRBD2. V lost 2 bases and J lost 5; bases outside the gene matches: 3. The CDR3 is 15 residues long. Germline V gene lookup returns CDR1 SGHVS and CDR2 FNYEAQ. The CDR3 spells CASSLLAGENNEQFF. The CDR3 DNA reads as TGTGCCAGCAGCTTACTAGCGGGGGAAAACAATGAGCAGTTCTTC. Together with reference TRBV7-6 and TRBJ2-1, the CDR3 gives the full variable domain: GAGVSQSPRYKVTKRGQDVALRCDPISGHVSLYWYRQALGQGPEFLTYFNYEAQQDKSGLPNDRFSAERPEGSISTLTIQRTEQRDSAMYRCASSLLAGENNEQFFGPGTRLTVL.

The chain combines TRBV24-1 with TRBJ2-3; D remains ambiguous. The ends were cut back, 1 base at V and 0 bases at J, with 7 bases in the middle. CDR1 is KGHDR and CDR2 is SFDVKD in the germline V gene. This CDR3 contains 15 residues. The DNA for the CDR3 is TGTGCCACCAGTGATTTTACGTCTAGCACAGATACGCAGTATTTT. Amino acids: CATSDFTSSTDTQYF.

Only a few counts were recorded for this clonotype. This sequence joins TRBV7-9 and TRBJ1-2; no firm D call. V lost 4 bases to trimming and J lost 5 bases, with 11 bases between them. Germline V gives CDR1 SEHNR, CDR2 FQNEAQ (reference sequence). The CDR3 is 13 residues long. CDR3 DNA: TGTGCCAGCAGCTATGGACGGAAGTATGGCTACACCTTC. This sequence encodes CASSYGRKYGYTF.

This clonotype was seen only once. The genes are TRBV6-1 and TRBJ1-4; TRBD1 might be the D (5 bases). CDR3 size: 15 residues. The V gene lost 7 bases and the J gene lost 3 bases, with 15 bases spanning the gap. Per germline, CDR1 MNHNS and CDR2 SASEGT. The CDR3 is CASTTGLGANEKLFF. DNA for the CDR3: TGTGCCAGCACCACGGGGTTGGGGGCTAATGAAAAACTGTTTTTT.

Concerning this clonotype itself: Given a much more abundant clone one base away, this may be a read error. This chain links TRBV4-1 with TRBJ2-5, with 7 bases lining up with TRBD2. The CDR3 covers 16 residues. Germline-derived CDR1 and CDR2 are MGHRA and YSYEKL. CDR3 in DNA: TGCGCCATCAGCCAAGATCTGGGGGGGACCTTGGAGACCCAGTACTTC. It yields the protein CAISQDLGGTLETQYF.

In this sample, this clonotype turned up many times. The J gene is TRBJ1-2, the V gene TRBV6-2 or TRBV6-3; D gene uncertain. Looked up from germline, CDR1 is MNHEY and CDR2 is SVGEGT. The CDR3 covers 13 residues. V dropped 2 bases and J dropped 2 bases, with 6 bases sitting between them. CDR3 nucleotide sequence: TGTGCCAGCAGTTACCTCCAGAACTATGGCTACACCTTC. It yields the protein CASSYLQNYGYTF.

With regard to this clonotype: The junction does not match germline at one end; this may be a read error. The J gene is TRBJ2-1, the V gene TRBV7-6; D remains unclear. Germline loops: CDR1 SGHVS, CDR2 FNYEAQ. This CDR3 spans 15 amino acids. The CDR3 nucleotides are TGTGCTAGCAGCTCCGCCCGGAGCTCCTACAATGAGCAGTTCTTC. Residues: CASSSARSSYNEQFF.